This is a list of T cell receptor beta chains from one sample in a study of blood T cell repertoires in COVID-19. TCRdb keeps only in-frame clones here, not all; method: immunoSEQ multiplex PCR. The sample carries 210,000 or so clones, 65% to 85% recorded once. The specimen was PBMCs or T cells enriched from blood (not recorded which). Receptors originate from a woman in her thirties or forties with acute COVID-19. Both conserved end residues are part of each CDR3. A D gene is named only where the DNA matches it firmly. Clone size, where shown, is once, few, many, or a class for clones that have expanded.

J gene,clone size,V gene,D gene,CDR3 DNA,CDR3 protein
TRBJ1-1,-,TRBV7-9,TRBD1,TGTGCCAGCAGCTTATCTGGGACAGCTTCCATGAACACTGAAGCTTTCTTT,CASSLSGTASMNTEAFF
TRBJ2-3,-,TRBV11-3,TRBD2,TGTGCCAGCAGCTTAGGACAACTAGCGGGAGGGCCAGATACGCAGTATTTT,CASSLGQLAGGPDTQYF
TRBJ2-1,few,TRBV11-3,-,TGTGCCAGCGGACCCGGGTGGATAGCGAACCAAGATGACTACAATGAGCAGTTCTTC,CASGPGWIANQDDYNEQFF
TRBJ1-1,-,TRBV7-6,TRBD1,TGTGCCAGCAGCATTGACAGGGGGAACACTGAAGCTTTCTTT,CASSIDRGNTEAFF
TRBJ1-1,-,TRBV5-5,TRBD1,TGTGCCAGCAGCTCAATACAGGGGACGAACACTGAAGCTTTCTTT,CASSSIQGTNTEAFF
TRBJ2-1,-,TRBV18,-,TGTGCCAGCTCACGCACAGGGCAATACAATGAGCAGTTCTTC,CASSRTGQYNEQFF
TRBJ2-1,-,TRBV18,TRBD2,TGTGCCAGCTCACCACGGCCGGGAGGGTACAATGAGCAGTTCTTC,CASSPRPGGYNEQFF
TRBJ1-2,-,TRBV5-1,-,TGCGCCAGCAGCTTGGTCGTTTCGGGGATCTATGGCTACACCTTC,CASSLVVSGIYGYTF
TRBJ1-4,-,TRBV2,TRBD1,TGTGCCAGCTATTCCGACAGGGGGCATGAAAAACTGTTTTTT,CASYSDRGHEKLFF
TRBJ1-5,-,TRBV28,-,TGTGCCAGCAGGGGGGGACGCAATCAGCCCCAGCATTTT,CASRGGRNQPQHF
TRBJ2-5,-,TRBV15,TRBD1,TGTGCCACCAGCAGAGACACGACAGGGCGAGAGACCCAGTACTTC,CATSRDTTGRETQYF
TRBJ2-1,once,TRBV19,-,TGTGCCAGTAGTATAGTGCAGAACTCCTACAATGAGCAGTTCTTC,CASSIVQNSYNEQFF
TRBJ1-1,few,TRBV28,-,TGTGCCAGCAGTTCGGGGGTATTTGATGAAGCTTTCTTT,CASSSGVFDEAFF
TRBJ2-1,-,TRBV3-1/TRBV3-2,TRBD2,TGTGCCAGCAGCCAAGGACCCGGGAGGGGGGTCTACAATGAGCAGTTCTTC,CASSQGPGRGVYNEQFF
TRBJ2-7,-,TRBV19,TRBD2,TGTGCCAGTAGTAGTTCGGGAATAGCGGGGACCTACGAGCAGTACTTC,CASSSSGIAGTYEQYF
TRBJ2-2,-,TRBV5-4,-,TGTGCCAGCAGCTTGGGCACTAGAGCCGGGGAGCTGTTTTTT,CASSLGTRAGELFF
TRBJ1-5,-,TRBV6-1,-,TGTGCCAGCAGTGAAACCACCCGCGGGGGGGCGCAGGGTCAGCCCCAGCATTTT,CASSETTRGGAQGQPQHF
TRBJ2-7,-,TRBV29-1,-,TGCAGCGTTATTCTTACCCAGGGATCTTCCTACGAGCAGTACTTC,CSVILTQGSSYEQYF
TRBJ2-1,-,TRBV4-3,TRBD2,TGCGCCAGCAGCCAAGATGCTAGCGGGCGGGGTGAGCAGTTCTTC,CASSQDASGRGEQFF
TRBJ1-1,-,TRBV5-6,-,TGTGCCAGCAGTTGGACAGACTTGAACACTGAAGCTTTCTTT,CASSWTDLNTEAFF
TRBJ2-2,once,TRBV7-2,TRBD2,TGTGCCAGCAGCCCATCGGGGGGAGTTCGGACCGGGGAGCTGTTTTTT,CASSPSGGVRTGELFF
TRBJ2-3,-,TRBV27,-,TGTGCCAGCAGTGCCCACGGGACTGCCCTTATCACAGATACGCAGTATTTT,CASSAHGTALITDTQYF
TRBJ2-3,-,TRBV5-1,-,TGCGCCAGCAGCTCACGGAGGACTCGCTGGGACACAGATACGCAGTATTTT,CASSSRRTRWDTDTQYF
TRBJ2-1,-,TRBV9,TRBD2,TGTGCCAGCAGCACCAGCGGGGGGGCCAGGTATGAGCAGTTCTTC,CASSTSGGARYEQFF